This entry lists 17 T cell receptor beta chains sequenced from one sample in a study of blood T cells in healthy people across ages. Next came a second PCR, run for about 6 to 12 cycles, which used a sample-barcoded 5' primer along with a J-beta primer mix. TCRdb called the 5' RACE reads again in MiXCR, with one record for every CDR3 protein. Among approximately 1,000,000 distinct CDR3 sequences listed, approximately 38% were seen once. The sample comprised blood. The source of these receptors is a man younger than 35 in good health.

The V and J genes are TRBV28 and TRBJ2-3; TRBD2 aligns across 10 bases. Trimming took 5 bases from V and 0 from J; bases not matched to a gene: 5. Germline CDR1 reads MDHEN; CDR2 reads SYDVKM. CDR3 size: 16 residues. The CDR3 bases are TGTGCCAGCAGTGCCATTAGCGGGGGGAGCACAGATACGCAGTATTTT. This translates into CASSAISGGSTDTQYF.

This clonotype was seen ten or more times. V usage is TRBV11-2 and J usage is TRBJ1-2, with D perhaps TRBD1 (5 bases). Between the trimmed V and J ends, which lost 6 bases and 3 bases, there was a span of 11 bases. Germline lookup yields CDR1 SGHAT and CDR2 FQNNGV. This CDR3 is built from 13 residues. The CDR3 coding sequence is TGTGCCAGCAGTCAGGGTCTTGACTATGGCTACACCTTC. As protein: CASSQGLDYGYTF.

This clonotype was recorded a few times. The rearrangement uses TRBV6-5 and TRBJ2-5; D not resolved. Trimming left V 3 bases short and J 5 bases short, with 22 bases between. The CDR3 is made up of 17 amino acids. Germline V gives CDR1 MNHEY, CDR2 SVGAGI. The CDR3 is CASSYSPRTTVVETQYF. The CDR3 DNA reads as TGTGCCAGCAGTTATTCCCCCCGAACTACCGTGGTTGAGACCCAGTACTTC.

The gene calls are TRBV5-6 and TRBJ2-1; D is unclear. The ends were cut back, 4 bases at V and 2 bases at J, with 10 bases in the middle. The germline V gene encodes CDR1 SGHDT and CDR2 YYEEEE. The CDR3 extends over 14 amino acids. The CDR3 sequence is CASSVSITYNEQFF. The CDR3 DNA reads TGTGCCAGCAGCGTGTCCATCACCTACAATGAGCAGTTCTTC.

The CDR3, as DNA: TGCAGTGCTAGAACCTCGACGGGGGGAAACAATCAGCCCCAGCATTTT. Translation gives CSARTSTGGNNQPQHF. The genes are TRBV20-1 and TRBJ1-5; possible D gene TRBD1, 5 bases. The CDR3 runs to 16 residues. V was shortened by 2 bases and J by 3 bases, with 17 bases between the two germline ends. Germline CDR1 DFQATT, CDR2 SNEGSKA (reference sequence).

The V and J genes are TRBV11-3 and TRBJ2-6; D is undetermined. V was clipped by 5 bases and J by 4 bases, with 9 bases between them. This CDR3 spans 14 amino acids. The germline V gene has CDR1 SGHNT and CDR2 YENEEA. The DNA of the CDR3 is TGTGCCAGCAGCCAAATTGGCGGGGCCAACGTCCTGACTTTC. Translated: CASSQIGGANVLTF.

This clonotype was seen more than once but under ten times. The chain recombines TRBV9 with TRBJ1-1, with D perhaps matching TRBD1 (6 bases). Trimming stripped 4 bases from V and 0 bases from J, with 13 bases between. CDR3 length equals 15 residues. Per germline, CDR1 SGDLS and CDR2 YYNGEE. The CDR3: CASSPPQGVNTEAFF. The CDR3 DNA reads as TGTGCCAGCAGCCCCCCACAGGGCGTGAACACTGAAGCTTTCTTT.

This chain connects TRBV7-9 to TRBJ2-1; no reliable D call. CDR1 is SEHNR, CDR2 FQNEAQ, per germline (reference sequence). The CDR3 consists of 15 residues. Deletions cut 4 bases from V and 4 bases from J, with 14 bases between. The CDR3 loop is CASSSDPGGYNEQFF. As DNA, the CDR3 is TGTGCCAGCAGCTCAGATCCGGGTGGTTACAATGAGCAGTTCTTC.

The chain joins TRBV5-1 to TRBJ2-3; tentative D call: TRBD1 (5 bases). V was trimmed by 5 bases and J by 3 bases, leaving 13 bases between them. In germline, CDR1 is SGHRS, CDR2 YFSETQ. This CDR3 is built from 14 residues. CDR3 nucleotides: TGCGCCAGCAGATTCGGGCAGGGAACAGATACGCAGTATTTT. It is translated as CASRFGQGTDTQYF.

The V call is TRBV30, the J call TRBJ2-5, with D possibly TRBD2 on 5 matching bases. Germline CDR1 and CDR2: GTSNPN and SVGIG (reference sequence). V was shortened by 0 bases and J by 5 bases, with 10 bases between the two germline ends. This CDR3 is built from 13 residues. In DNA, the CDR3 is TGTGCCTGGAGTGTTGGGAGTTTGGAGACCCAGTACTTC. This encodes CAWSVGSLETQYF.

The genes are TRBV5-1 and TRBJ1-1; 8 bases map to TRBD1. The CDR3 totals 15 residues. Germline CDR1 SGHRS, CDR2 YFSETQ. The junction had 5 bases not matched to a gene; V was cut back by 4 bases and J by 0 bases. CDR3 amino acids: CASSRTGNMNTEAFF. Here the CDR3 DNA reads TGCGCCAGCAGCAGGACAGGGAACATGAACACTGAAGCTTTCTTT.

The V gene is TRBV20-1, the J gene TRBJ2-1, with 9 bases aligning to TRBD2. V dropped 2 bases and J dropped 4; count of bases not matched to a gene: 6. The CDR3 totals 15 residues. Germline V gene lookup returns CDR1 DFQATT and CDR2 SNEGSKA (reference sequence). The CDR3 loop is CSARPGSGGYNEQFF. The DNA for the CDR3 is TGCAGTGCTAGACCGGGGAGCGGGGGGTACAATGAGCAGTTCTTC.

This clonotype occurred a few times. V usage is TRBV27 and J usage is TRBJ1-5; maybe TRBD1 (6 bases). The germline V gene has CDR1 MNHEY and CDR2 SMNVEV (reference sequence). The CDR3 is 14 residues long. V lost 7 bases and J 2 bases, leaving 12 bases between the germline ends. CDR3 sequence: CASNTGNGNQPQHF. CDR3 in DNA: TGTGCCAGCAACACAGGGAACGGCAATCAGCCCCAGCATTTT.

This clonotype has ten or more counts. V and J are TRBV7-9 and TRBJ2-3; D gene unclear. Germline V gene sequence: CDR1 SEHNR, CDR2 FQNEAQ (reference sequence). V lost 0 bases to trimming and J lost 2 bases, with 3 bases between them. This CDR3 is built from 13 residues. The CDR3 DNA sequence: TGTGCCAGCAGCTTAGCAGACACAGATACGCAGTATTTT. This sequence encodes CASSLADTDTQYF.

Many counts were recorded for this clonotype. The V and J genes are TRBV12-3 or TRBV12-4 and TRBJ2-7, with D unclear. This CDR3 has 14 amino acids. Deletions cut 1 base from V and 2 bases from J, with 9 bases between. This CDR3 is CASSLGHPAYEQYF. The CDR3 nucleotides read TGTGCCAGCAGTTTAGGACACCCAGCCTACGAGCAGTACTTC.

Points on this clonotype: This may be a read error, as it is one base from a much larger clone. CDR3 in DNA: TGCGCCGGCAGCCAAGTGAGGCTAGCGATCTACAATGAGCAGTTCTTC. Its protein is CAGSQVRLAIYNEQFF. The chain uses TRBV4-1 and TRBJ2-1; TRBD2 might be the D (6 bases). In germline, CDR1 is MGHRA, CDR2 YSYEKL. The CDR3 contains 16 residues.

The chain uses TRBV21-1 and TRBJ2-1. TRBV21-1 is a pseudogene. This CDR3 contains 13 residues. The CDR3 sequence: CASPQDPSGEQFF. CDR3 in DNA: TGTGCCAGCCCACAAGACCCTTCGGGGGAGCAGTTCTTC.